The rows below give T cell receptor beta chains drawn from one sample of a study of blood T cell repertoires in COVID-19. Some clones are missing from TCRdb's copy, which holds only in-frame ones; the method was immunoSEQ multiplex PCR. This table has roughly 170,000 clones, approximately 80% appearing once. Material: peripheral blood. The source of these receptors is a human donor in a cohort sampled during active COVID-19. The CDR3 runs from the conserved cysteine through the conserved F or W. A D gene is named only where the DNA matches it firmly. A row's size may be missing; if present it is once, few, many or a size class.

CDR3: CASSYGRAYNEQFF; DNA: TGTGCCAGCAGTTATGGGCGCGCCTACAATGAGCAGTTCTTC; J: TRBJ2-1; size: -; V: TRBV2; length: 14; D: -
CDR3: CASSYSSGELLSEQYF; DNA: TGTGCCAGCAGTTACTCGAGCGGGGAGCTGTTAAGCGAGCAGTACTTC; J: TRBJ2-7; size: -; V: TRBV6-5; length: 16; D: TRBD2
CDR3: CASSLGLAGGQETQYF; DNA: TGTGCCAGCAGCTTAGGGCTAGCGGGGGGCCAAGAGACCCAGTACTTC; J: TRBJ2-5; size: -; V: TRBV7-2; length: 16; D: TRBD2
CDR3: CASSFGGAGYGYTF; DNA: TGTGCCAGCAGCTTCGGAGGGGCGGGCTATGGCTACACCTTC; J: TRBJ1-2; size: -; V: TRBV7-9; length: 14; D: -
CDR3: CASRSQGYYEQYF; DNA: TGTGCCAGCAGGTCGCAGGGGTATTACGAGCAGTACTTC; J: TRBJ2-7; size: -; V: TRBV12-3/TRBV12-4; length: 13; D: -
CDR3: CASTGGHGNEQFF; DNA: TGTGCCAGCACCGGGGGGCACGGCAATGAGCAGTTCTTC; J: TRBJ2-1; size: -; V: TRBV9; length: 13; D: -
CDR3: CASSHPGQGALETQYF; DNA: TGTGCCAGCAGCCATCCGGGACAGGGGGCTTTGGAGACCCAGTACTTC; J: TRBJ2-5; size: -; V: TRBV7-9; length: 16; D: TRBD1
CDR3: CASSLGPLATNEKLFF; DNA: TGCGCCAGCAGCTTGGGGCCCCTTGCAACTAATGAAAAACTGTTTTTT; J: TRBJ1-4; size: -; V: TRBV5-1; length: 16; D: -
CDR3: CASSLRGMQGTGELFF; DNA: TGTGCCAGCAGCTTACGAGGGATGCAAGGCACCGGGGAGCTGTTTTTT; J: TRBJ2-2; size: once; V: TRBV7-9; length: 16; D: -
CDR3: CASSFRGRKLFF; DNA: TGTGCCAGCAGTTTCAGGGGTCGGAAACTGTTTTTT; J: TRBJ1-4; size: -; V: TRBV6-5; length: 12; D: -
CDR3: CASSIANLAGGYNEQFF; DNA: TGTGCCAGTAGTATAGCGAACCTAGCGGGGGGGTACAATGAGCAGTTCTTC; J: TRBJ2-1; size: -; V: TRBV19; length: 17; D: TRBD2
CDR3: CASSPIGTVPTEQYF; DNA: TGTGCCAGCAGCCCCATCGGGACAGTCCCCACCGAGCAGTACTTC; J: TRBJ2-7; size: -; V: TRBV5-6; length: 15; D: TRBD1
CDR3: CASSLGQGYGYTF; DNA: TGTGCCAGCAGCTTGGGGCAGGGCTACGGCTACACCTTC; J: TRBJ1-2; size: -; V: TRBV11-2; length: 13; D: -
CDR3: CASSETPGGADTEAFF; DNA: TGCGCCAGCAGCGAGACCCCTGGGGGCGCGGACACTGAAGCTTTCTTT; J: TRBJ1-1; size: -; V: TRBV5-1; length: 16; D: -
CDR3: CATKFQGSSYNSPLHF; DNA: TGTGCCACGAAATTCCAGGGGAGCTCCTATAATTCACCCCTCCACTTT; J: TRBJ1-6; size: -; V: TRBV27; length: 16; D: -
CDR3: CASSVTSTGELFF; DNA: TGTGCCAGCAGCGTAACTAGCACCGGGGAGCTGTTTTTT; J: TRBJ2-2; size: few; V: TRBV7-9; length: 13; D: -
CDR3: CASSFTRGGAGEFF; DNA: TGTGCCAGCAGTTTCACACGCGGAGGGGCCGGGGAGTTCTTC; J: TRBJ2-1; size: few; V: TRBV27; length: 14; D: -
CDR3: CAWSVRWQTPSTNEKLFF; DNA: TGTGCCTGGAGTGTACGGTGGCAGACACCGTCAACTAATGAAAAACTGTTTTTT; J: TRBJ1-4; size: -; V: TRBV30; length: 18; D: -
CDR3: CASSRGEGDEQYF; DNA: TGTGCCAGCAGCCGGGGGGAGGGCGACGAGCAGTACTTC; J: TRBJ2-7; size: -; V: TRBV6-5; length: 13; D: TRBD2
CDR3: CATSRDLRDSEKRF; DNA: TGTGCCACCAGCAGAGATCTTCGGGACAGTGAGAAACGCTTC; J: TRBJ1-2; size: -; V: TRBV15; length: 14; D: TRBD1
CDR3: CASSSLAGGREQFF; DNA: TGTGCCAGCAGTTCACTAGCGGGGGGCCGAGAGCAGTTCTTC; J: TRBJ2-1; size: -; V: TRBV5-6; length: 14; D: TRBD2
CDR3: CASSQATLTKEAFF; DNA: TGTGCCAGCAGCCAAGCGACTCTGACGAAAGAAGCTTTCTTT; J: TRBJ1-1; size: -; V: TRBV4-2; length: 14; D: -
CDR3: CASSRSPDEKLFF; DNA: TGTGCCAGCAGCCGTTCTCCGGATGAAAAACTGTTTTTT; J: TRBJ1-4; size: -; V: TRBV6-5; length: 13; D: -
CDR3: CASSLRTSGGQSSYNEQFF; DNA: TGTGCCAGCAGCCTCCGGACTAGCGGGGGGCAAAGCTCCTACAATGAGCAGTTCTTC; J: TRBJ2-1; size: -; V: TRBV4-2; length: 19; D: TRBD2
CDR3: CASSLAQHATGELFF; DNA: TGCGCCAGCAGCTTGGCCCAACACGCCACCGGGGAGCTGTTTTTT; J: TRBJ2-2; size: -; V: TRBV5-1; length: 15; D: -
CDR3: CASSGLGADYGYTF; DNA: TGCGCCAGCAGCGGCCTAGGGGCGGACTATGGCTACACCTTC; J: TRBJ1-2; size: -; V: TRBV5-1; length: 14; D: -
CDR3: CASSFGTASYEQYF; DNA: TGTGCCAGCAGCTTCGGGACAGCCTCCTACGAGCAGTACTTC; J: TRBJ2-7; size: -; V: TRBV7-9; length: 14; D: TRBD1
CDR3: CATSRDLPRGTDTQYF; DNA: TGTGCCACCAGCAGAGATCTCCCCCGAGGCACAGATACGCAGTATTTT; J: TRBJ2-3; size: once; V: TRBV15; length: 16; D: -
CDR3: CASSWNRELATF; DNA: TGTGCCAGCAGCTGGAACAGGGAGTTGGCCACCTTC; J: TRBJ1-2; size: -; V: TRBV5-6; length: 12; D: -
CDR3: CASRRVGQGPYNEQFF; DNA: TGTGCCAGTAGAAGGGTTGGACAGGGCCCCTACAATGAGCAGTTCTTC; J: TRBJ2-1; size: -; V: TRBV19; length: 16; D: TRBD1
CDR3: CASSRTGGGNQPQHF; DNA: TGTGCCAGCAGCCGAACAGGGGGCGGCAATCAGCCCCAGCATTTT; J: TRBJ1-5; size: -; V: TRBV9; length: 15; D: TRBD1
CDR3: CASSLDSVSTDTQYF; DNA: TGTGCCAGCAGCTTAGATTCGGTGAGCACAGATACGCAGTATTTT; J: TRBJ2-3; size: -; V: TRBV7-8; length: 15; D: -
CDR3: CASSQDKGRVESSYNEQFF; DNA: TGCGCCAGCAGCCAAGATAAGGGGCGAGTCGAAAGCTCCTACAATGAGCAGTTCTTC; J: TRBJ2-1; size: once; V: TRBV4-1; length: 19; D: -
CDR3: CASSTVRGPTGELFF; DNA: TGTGCCAGCAGTACAGTCAGGGGGCCCACCGGGGAGCTGTTTTTT; J: TRBJ2-2; size: once; V: TRBV27; length: 15; D: TRBD1
CDR3: CAIRRDSGGNTEAFF; DNA: TGTGCCATCAGGAGGGACAGCGGGGGGAACACTGAAGCTTTCTTT; J: TRBJ1-1; size: -; V: TRBV10-3; length: 15; D: TRBD1
CDR3: CASIGTGSNQPQHF; DNA: TGTGCCAGCATTGGGACAGGGAGCAATCAGCCCCAGCATTTT; J: TRBJ1-5; size: once; V: TRBV6-5; length: 14; D: TRBD1
CDR3: CASSLAGTSGIYEQYF; DNA: TGTGCCAGCAGCTTAGCTGGGACTAGCGGGATATACGAGCAGTACTTC; J: TRBJ2-7; size: -; V: TRBV7-6; length: 16; D: TRBD2
CDR3: CAISSGTGGQGETQYF; DNA: TGTGCCATTTCGTCCGGGACAGGGGGGCAGGGGGAGACCCAGTACTTC; J: TRBJ2-5; size: -; V: TRBV10-3; length: 16; D: TRBD1
CDR3: CASSGGQGRQYF; DNA: TGTGCCAGCAGCGGGGGACAGGGAAGGCAGTACTTC; J: TRBJ2-7; size: -; V: TRBV11-1; length: 12; D: TRBD1
CDR3: CASSSGTRPQHF; DNA: TGTGCCAGCAGCTCCGGTACCCGGCCCCAGCATTTT; J: TRBJ1-5; size: -; V: TRBV5-6; length: 12; D: -
CDR3: CASMAGASSYNEQFF; DNA: TGTGCCAGTATGGCTGGGGCAAGCTCCTACAATGAGCAGTTCTTC; J: TRBJ2-1; size: few; V: TRBV19; length: 15; D: -
CDR3: CASSWVGGRETQYF; DNA: TGTGCCAGCAGCTGGGTCGGAGGTCGAGAGACCCAGTACTTC; J: TRBJ2-5; size: -; V: TRBV6-5; length: 14; D: -
CDR3: CASSYIAGGTYEQYF; DNA: TGCGCCAGCAGTTATATAGCGGGGGGAACCTACGAGCAGTACTTC; J: TRBJ2-7; size: -; V: TRBV5-1; length: 15; D: TRBD2
CDR3: CASRLSGGAYDTQYF; DNA: TGTGCCAGTAGACTAAGCGGGGGGGCCTATGATACGCAGTATTTT; J: TRBJ2-3; size: -; V: TRBV19; length: 15; D: TRBD2
CDR3: CASGADQPQHF; DNA: TGTGCCAGTGGGGCGGATCAGCCCCAGCATTTT; J: TRBJ1-5; size: -; V: TRBV7-8; length: 11; D: -
CDR3: CASSSPGTSGSYEQYF; DNA: TGTGCCAGCAGCTCGCCAGGGACTAGCGGCTCCTACGAGCAGTACTTC; J: TRBJ2-7; size: -; V: TRBV13; length: 16; D: TRBD2
CDR3: CSAGGWAKDYGYTF; DNA: TGCAGCGCCGGCGGATGGGCAAAGGACTATGGCTACACCTTC; J: TRBJ1-2; size: -; V: TRBV29-1; length: 14; D: -
CDR3: CASSQELASETQYF; DNA: TGTGCCAGCAGCCAAGAACTAGCAAGCGAGACCCAGTACTTC; J: TRBJ2-5; size: -; V: TRBV3-1/TRBV3-2; length: 14; D: -
CDR3: CASGLGPYEQYF; DNA: TGTGCTAGTGGTTTGGGTCCATACGAGCAGTACTTC; J: TRBJ2-7; size: -; V: TRBV12-5; length: 12; D: -
CDR3: CASESSGSSNTGELFF; DNA: TGCGCCAGCGAATCAAGTGGCAGTTCGAACACCGGGGAGCTGTTTTTT; J: TRBJ2-2; size: -; V: TRBV5-1; length: 16; D: -
CDR3: CASSEPTSGGGNYNEQFF; DNA: TGTGCCAGCAGCGAACCGACTAGCGGGGGAGGGAACTACAATGAGCAGTTCTTC; J: TRBJ2-1; size: -; V: TRBV9; length: 18; D: TRBD2
CDR3: CSVDPGAEQFF; DNA: TGCAGCGTTGATCCGGGTGCGGAGCAGTTCTTC; J: TRBJ2-1; size: -; V: TRBV29-1; length: 11; D: -
CDR3: CASSSGLAGYNEQFF; DNA: TGCGCCAGCAGCAGTGGACTAGCGGGGTACAATGAGCAGTTCTTC; J: TRBJ2-1; size: -; V: TRBV5-1; length: 15; D: TRBD2
CDR3: CASSFSRTGLGEQYF; DNA: TGTGCCAGCAGTTTTTCCCGGACAGGGCTCGGCGAGCAGTACTTC; J: TRBJ2-7; size: once; V: TRBV27; length: 15; D: TRBD1
CDR3: CASSRPMGFGQVSGNEQFF; DNA: TGCGCCAGCAGCCGTCCTATGGGGTTCGGACAGGTATCCGGGAATGAGCAGTTCTTC; J: TRBJ2-1; size: -; V: TRBV4-1; length: 19; D: TRBD1
CDR3: CASSKGTGGDQPQHF; DNA: TGTGCCAGCAGCAAGGGGACAGGGGGCGATCAGCCCCAGCATTTT; J: TRBJ1-5; size: -; V: TRBV5-4; length: 15; D: TRBD1
CDR3: CAILSVRDGAAFF; DNA: TGTGCCATCCTATCTGTGAGGGATGGTGCAGCTTTCTTT; J: TRBJ1-1; size: -; V: TRBV27; length: 13; D: -
CDR3: CASSLTPGQGRYNEQFF; DNA: TGTGCCAGCAGCTTAACCCCGGGACAGGGCCGCTACAATGAGCAGTTCTTC; J: TRBJ2-1; size: -; V: TRBV7-2; length: 17; D: TRBD1
CDR3: CASSLGTFPENEKLFF; DNA: TGTGCCAGCAGTCTTGGGACTTTCCCGGAGAACGAAAAACTGTTTTTT; J: TRBJ1-4; size: once; V: TRBV11-2; length: 16; D: -